The 2 T cell receptor beta chains below come from one sample, sequenced in a study of T cells in Graves' hyperthyroidism and ophthalmopathy. Regions amplified from RNA transcripts were the TCR beta CDR3 regions. HTBI primers were the set used in a first-round RT-PCR of the TCR CDR3. TCRdb re-called the multiplex PCR reads through MiXCR, storing one row per CDR3 protein. Of over 300,000 distinct CDR3 sequences in the sample, roughly 15% were seen once. The sample was blood. Source of these receptors: a woman aged 40 to 50 with Graves' ophthalmopathy.

Ten or more counts support this clonotype. Written as DNA, the CDR3 is TGCAGTGCTAGAATACAAGTTGAAGCTTTCTTT. This codes for CSARIQVEAFF. The chain uses TRBV20-1 and TRBJ1-1, with D unresolved. In germline, CDR1 is DFQATT, CDR2 SNEGSKA (reference sequence). The V end was cut by 2 bases, the J end by 7 bases, with 8 bases between. CDR3 length: 11 residues.

This clonotype was seen repeatedly, ten times or more. The gene calls are TRBV2 and TRBJ2-3; unclear D gene. Per germline, CDR1 SNHLY and CDR2 FYNNEI. This CDR3 contains 16 residues. V dropped 6 bases and J dropped 6 bases, with 22 bases sitting between them. The CDR3 region has the DNA TGTGCCAGCAGCCTACTCGGGCACCACAACTCGGATACGCAGTATTTT. Encoded protein: CASSLLGHHNSDTQYF. The variable domain in full, with the rest retrieved from reference TRBV2 and TRBJ2-3, is EPEVTQTPSHQVTQMGQEVILRCVPISNHLYFYWYRQILGQKVEFLVSFYNNEISEKSEIFDDQFSVERPDGSNFTLKIRSTKLEDSAMYFCASSLLGHHNSDTQYFGPGTRLTVL.